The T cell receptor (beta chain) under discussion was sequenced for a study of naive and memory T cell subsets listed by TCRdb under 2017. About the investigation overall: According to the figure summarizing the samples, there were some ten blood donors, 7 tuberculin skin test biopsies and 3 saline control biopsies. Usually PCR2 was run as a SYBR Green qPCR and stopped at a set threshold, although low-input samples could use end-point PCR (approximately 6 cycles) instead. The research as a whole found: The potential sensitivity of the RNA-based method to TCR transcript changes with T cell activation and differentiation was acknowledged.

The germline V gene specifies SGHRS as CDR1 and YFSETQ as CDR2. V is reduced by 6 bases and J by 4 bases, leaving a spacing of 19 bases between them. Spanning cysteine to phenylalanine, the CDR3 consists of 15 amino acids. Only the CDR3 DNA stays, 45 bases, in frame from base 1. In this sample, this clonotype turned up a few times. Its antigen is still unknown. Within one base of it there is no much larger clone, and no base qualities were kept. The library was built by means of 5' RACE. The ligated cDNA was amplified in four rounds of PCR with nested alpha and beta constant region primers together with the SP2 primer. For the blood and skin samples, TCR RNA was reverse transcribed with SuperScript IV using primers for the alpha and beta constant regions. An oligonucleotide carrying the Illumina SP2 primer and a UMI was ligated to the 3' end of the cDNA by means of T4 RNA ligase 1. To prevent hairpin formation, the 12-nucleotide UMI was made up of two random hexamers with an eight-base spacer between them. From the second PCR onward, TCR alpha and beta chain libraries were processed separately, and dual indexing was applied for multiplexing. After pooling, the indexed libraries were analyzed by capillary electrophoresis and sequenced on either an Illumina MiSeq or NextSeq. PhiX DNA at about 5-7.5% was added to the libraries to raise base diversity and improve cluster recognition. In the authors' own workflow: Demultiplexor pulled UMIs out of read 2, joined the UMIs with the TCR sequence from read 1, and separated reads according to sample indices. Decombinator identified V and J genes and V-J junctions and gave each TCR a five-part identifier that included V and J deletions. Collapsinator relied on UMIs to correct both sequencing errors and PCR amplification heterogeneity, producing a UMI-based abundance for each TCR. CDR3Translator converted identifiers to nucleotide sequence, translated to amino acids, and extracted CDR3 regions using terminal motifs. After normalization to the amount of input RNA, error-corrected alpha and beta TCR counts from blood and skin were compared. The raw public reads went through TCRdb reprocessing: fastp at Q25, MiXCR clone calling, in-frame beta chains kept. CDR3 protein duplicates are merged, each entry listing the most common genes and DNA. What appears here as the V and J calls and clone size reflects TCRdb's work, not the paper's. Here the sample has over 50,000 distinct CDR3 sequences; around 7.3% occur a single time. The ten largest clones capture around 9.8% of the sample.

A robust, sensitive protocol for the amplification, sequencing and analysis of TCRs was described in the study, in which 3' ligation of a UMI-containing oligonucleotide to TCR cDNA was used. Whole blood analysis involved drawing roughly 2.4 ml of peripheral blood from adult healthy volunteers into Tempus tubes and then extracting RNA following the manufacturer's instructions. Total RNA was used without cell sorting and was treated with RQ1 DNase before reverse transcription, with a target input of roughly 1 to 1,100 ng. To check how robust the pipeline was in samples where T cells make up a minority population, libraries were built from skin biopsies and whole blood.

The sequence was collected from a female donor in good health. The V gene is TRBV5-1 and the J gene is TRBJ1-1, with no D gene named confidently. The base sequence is TGCGCCAGCACTACTGGGAGGCCGAAGGGCACTGAAGCTTTCTTT. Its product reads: CASTTGRPKGTEAFF.